The 23 T cell receptor beta chains presented below share a single source sample, sequenced in a study of blood T cell repertoires in COVID-19. Profiling relied on immunoSEQ multiplex PCR, and the TCRdb table lists in-frame clones only, not all of them. Found here are about 300,000 clones, 80% to 90% of them singletons; the top ten hold 2.2%. The sequencing sample was made of PBMCs or T cells enriched from blood (not recorded which). The receptors here all came from a man aged 30-40 years who had recovered from COVID-19.

This chain connects TRBV27 to TRBJ2-7; D might be TRBD1 (6 bases). Germline V gives CDR1 MNHEY, CDR2 SMNVEV (reference sequence). The CDR3 covers 13 residues. Trimming shortened V by 2 bases and J by 5 bases, and 10 bases separated the two germline ends. The CDR3: CASSLTGIHEQYF. In DNA, the CDR3 is TGTGCCAGCAGTTTAACAGGGATCCACGAGCAGTACTTC.

The gene calls are TRBV5-6 and TRBJ1-1; a weak D match, TRBD1 (5 bases). This CDR3 has 15 amino acids. Germline V gene sequence: CDR1 SGHDT, CDR2 YYEEEE. Trimming cost V 2 bases and J 3 bases, with 14 bases left between them. In DNA, the CDR3 is TGTGCCAGCAGCTTTGTAGGGGCGGGGGACACTGAAGCTTTCTTT. It translates to CASSFVGAGDTEAFF.

V and J are TRBV3-1 (or the pseudogene TRBV3-2) and TRBJ2-7; D gene ambiguous. V gave up 0 bases and J gave up 4 bases, with 7 bases separating them. The CDR3 spans 13 residues. From germline, CDR1 is LGHDT and CDR2 YNNKEL (reference sequence). The CDR3 reads CASSQDSAYEQYF. The CDR3 nucleotides are TGTGCCAGCAGCCAAGATAGTGCGTACGAGCAGTACTTC.

The chain couples TRBV9 to TRBJ2-2; TRBD1 matches at 7 bases. The V segment lost 1 base and the J segment 2 bases; nucleotides outside the gene matches: 8. Per germline, CDR1 SGDLS and CDR2 YYNGEE. This CDR3 comprises 17 residues. The CDR3 DNA follows: TGTGCCAGCAGCGTAAGGCGCGACAGGGATAACACCGGGGAGCTGTTTTTT. Amino acids: CASSVRRDRDNTGELFF.

This sequence joins TRBV6-5 and TRBJ1-2; the match to TRBD1 covers 10 bases. The germline V gene has CDR1 MNHEY and CDR2 SVGAGI. The V segment lost 5 bases and the J segment 6 bases; nucleotides outside the gene matches: 6. This CDR3 region has 14 residues. CDR3 bases: TGTGCCAGCAGTCCCGACAGGGGGCTAGATGGCTACACCTTC. It is translated as CASSPDRGLDGYTF.

Only a few counts were recorded for this clone. The sample has other DNA sequences that encode this CDR3 too. The chain uses TRBV20-1 and TRBJ1-2; possibly TRBD1 for D (5 bases). The CDR3 extends over 10 amino acids. V dropped 6 bases and J dropped 4 bases, with 6 bases sitting between them. CDR1 and CDR2 (germline): DFQATT, SNEGSKA (reference sequence). The CDR3 coding sequence is TGCAGTGCCGACAGCTATGGCTACACCTTC. This encodes CSADSYGYTF.

V gene TRBV5-1 combines with J gene TRBJ2-1, with 10 bases lining up with TRBD1. After removal of 0 bases from V and 9 bases from J, the junction contained 6 bases not matched to a gene. The CDR3 sequence is 15 residues long. Germline CDR1 SGHRS, CDR2 YFSETQ. The DNA of the CDR3 is TGCGCCAGCAGCTTGGCCTACGACAGGGGGCGTGAGCAGTTCTTC. Protein product: CASSLAYDRGREQFF.

The J gene is TRBJ2-5, the V gene TRBV6-5, with a tentative D call TRBD1 (5 bases). Trimming stripped 2 bases from V and 2 bases from J, with 12 bases between. The CDR3 is 15 residues long. CDR1 and CDR2 from the germline V gene are MNHEY and SVGAGI. The CDR3 spells CASSYLDRRQETQYF. The CDR3 nucleotides read TGTGCCAGCAGTTACCTCGACAGAAGACAAGAGACCCAGTACTTC.

The CDR3 region has the DNA TGTGCCACCAGTGATGGGGCCCTTAGCTCCTACGAGCAGTACTTC. Translating it yields CATSDGALSSYEQYF. V is TRBV24-1 and J is TRBJ2-7; D is possibly TRBD1 (5 bases). V was shortened by 3 bases and J by 0 bases, with 11 bases between the two germline ends. CDR3 length equals 15 residues. The germline gives CDR1 KGHDR, CDR2 SFDVKD.

The chain carries TRBV4-1 and TRBJ1-2; 7 bases fit TRBD1. Germline-derived CDR1 and CDR2 are MGHRA and YSYEKL. V shed 3 bases and J 7 bases; nucleotides not matched to a gene: 5. This CDR3 spans 13 amino acids. The CDR3 here is CASSHTNRGGYTF. CDR3 nucleotide sequence: TGCGCCAGCAGCCACACGAACAGGGGTGGCTACACCTTC.

J is TRBJ2-7 and V is TRBV4-3; TRBD2 matches 9 bases. Germline loops: CDR1 LGHNA, CDR2 YSLEER. This CDR3 spans 17 amino acids. J gave up 5 bases and V 0 bases, and 11 bases lay outside the gene matches. The CDR3 sequence: CASSQDWFGGGAHEQYF. CDR3 DNA: TGCGCCAGCAGCCAAGATTGGTTCGGCGGGGGGGCCCACGAGCAGTACTTC.

The V and J genes are TRBV5-1 and TRBJ1-2; D is unresolved. The ends were cut back, 4 bases at V and 4 bases at J, with 17 bases in the middle. The CDR3 consists of 15 residues. In germline, CDR1 is SGHRS, CDR2 YFSETQ. The CDR3 sequence: CASSMAGESLYGYTF. The CDR3 coding sequence is TGCGCCAGCAGCATGGCGGGAGAGAGCCTCTATGGCTACACCTTC.

The chain has TRBV5-5 and TRBJ1-5; 7 bases are a match to TRBD1. Germline V CDR1 and CDR2: SGHKS, YYEKEE (reference sequence). J was trimmed by 1 base and V by 1 base; bases with no gene match: 2. The CDR3 runs 15 residues. The CDR3: CASSLTGDSNQPQHF. CDR3 sequence (DNA): TGTGCCAGCAGCTTGACAGGGGACAGCAATCAGCCCCAGCATTTT.

Worth noting for this clone: An end of the junction does not agree with germline; a read error may underlie this. The chain uses TRBV28 and TRBJ1-6; D is possibly TRBD1 (5 bases). The germline V gene has CDR1 MDHEN and CDR2 SYDVKM. The CDR3 extends over 13 amino acids. In DNA, the CDR3 is TGTGCCAGCCTTAGGGGATATAGTTCACCCCTCCACTTT. It is translated as CASLRGYSSPLHF.

This clone appeared a single time. The chain links TRBV27 to TRBJ2-7, with D possibly TRBD2 on 5 matching bases. The V gene's germline CDR1 is MNHEY and CDR2 SMNVEV (reference sequence). This CDR3 comprises 13 residues. V dropped 6 bases and J dropped 7 bases, with 16 bases sitting between them. The CDR3 coding sequence is TGTGCCAGCAGAACTAGGTACGCGAGTGAGCAGTACTTC. The encoded protein is CASRTRYASEQYF.

This chain uses TRBV19 with TRBJ2-2; TRBD2 matches 8 bases. J was trimmed by 4 bases and V by 1 base; bases with no gene match: 8. This CDR3 has 17 residues. Per germline, CDR1 LNHDA and CDR2 SQIVND (reference sequence). The CDR3 nucleotides are TGTGCCAGTAGTATAGTCCTCAGCGGGGGACCCACCGGGGAGCTGTTTTTT. This gives the protein CASSIVLSGGPTGELFF.

The chain is built from TRBV9 and TRBJ2-3, with D possibly matching TRBD1 (5 bases). Germline values: CDR1 SGDLS, CDR2 YYNGEE. There are 14 residues in the CDR3. Trimming took 1 base from V and 3 from J, leaving 9 bases between them. The CDR3 region has the DNA TGTGCCAGCAGCGTATTTCAGGGTACAGATACGCAGTATTTT. It encodes CASSVFQGTDTQYF.

The chain combines TRBV6-5 with TRBJ1-1; 8 bases line up with TRBD1. Germline V CDR1 and CDR2: MNHEY, SVGAGI. V lost 10 bases and J lost 2; bases outside the gene matches: 12. This CDR3 has 15 residues. This CDR3 is CATDARQGRNTEAFF. DNA for the CDR3: TGTGCCACCGACGCTCGACAGGGGAGAAACACTGAAGCTTTCTTT.

V usage is TRBV3-1 (or the pseudogene TRBV3-2) and J usage is TRBJ2-6; D is undetermined. This CDR3 has 14 residues. Between the trimmed V and J ends, which lost 1 base and 1 base, there was a span of 2 bases. From germline, CDR1 is LGHDT and CDR2 YNNKEL (reference sequence). The CDR3 is CASSQVSGANVLTF. CDR3 nucleotides: TGTGCCAGCAGCCAAGTATCTGGGGCCAACGTCCTGACTTTC.

The chain joins TRBV12-3 or TRBV12-4 to TRBJ2-3; tentatively, D is TRBD2 (6 bases). This CDR3 has 12 amino acids. V was clipped by 6 bases and J by 5 bases, with 9 bases between them. CDR3 amino acids: CASRREGDTQYF. The CDR3 nucleotides are TGTGCCAGCAGGCGGGAAGGAGATACGCAGTATTTT.

The chain recombines TRBV7-6 with TRBJ1-5; D remains ambiguous. Trimming stripped 2 bases from V and 10 bases from J, with 12 bases between. CDR3 length: 13 amino acids. The germline V gene has CDR1 SGHVS and CDR2 FNYEAQ. CDR3 loop: CASSLRSQDPQHF. The CDR3 DNA reads TGTGCCAGCAGCTTAAGGTCTCAGGATCCCCAGCATTTT.

The rearrangement uses TRBV6-5 and TRBJ2-7; the match to TRBD2 covers 8 bases. The CDR3 has 14 residues. V lost 2 bases to trimming and J lost 6 bases; unmatched junction nucleotides: 6. Germline CDR1 reads MNHEY; CDR2 reads SVGAGI. CDR3 sequence (DNA): TGTGCCAGCAGTTACCCAGGGGCGGGAGGCGAGCAGTACTTC. Encoded protein: CASSYPGAGGEQYF.

J is TRBJ1-5 and V is TRBV5-4, with TRBD1 matching over 8 bases. The CDR3 extends over 15 amino acids. Trimming cost V 0 bases and J 1 base; bases outside gene matches: 0. Germline V gene sequence: CDR1 SGHNT, CDR2 YYREEE (reference sequence). For the CDR3, the DNA is TGTGCCAGCAGCTTGGGACAGGGGAGCAATCAGCCCCAGCATTTT. Translated: CASSLGQGSNQPQHF. Looking up the rest from reference TRBV5-4 and TRBJ1-5 gives the full variable domain: ETGVTQSPTHLIKTRGQQVTLRCSSQSGHNTVSWYQQALGQGPQFIFQYYREEENGRGNFPPRFSGLQFPNYSSELNVNALELDDSALYLCASSLGQGSNQPQHFGDGTRLSIL.